What follows are 3 T cell receptor beta chains derived from one specimen sequenced in a study of blood T cell repertoires in COVID-19. Clones were read by immunoSEQ multiplex PCR, and TCRdb kept only the in-frame ones, dropping some. Here the sample spans approximately 160,000 clones, about 90% being singletons. The sample consisted of PBMCs or T cells enriched from blood (not recorded which). The receptors derive from a woman aged 50 to 65 who had recovered from COVID-19.

The genes are TRBV4-1 and TRBJ2-5; 14 nucleotides line up with TRBD2. CDR1 and CDR2 from the germline V gene are MGHRA and YSYEKL. The CDR3 sequence is 16 residues long. V shed 4 bases and J 2 bases; nucleotides not matched to a gene: 3. For the CDR3, the DNA is TGCGCCAGCAGCCTGGGACTAGCGGGAGCTCAAGAGACCCAGTACTTC. The encoded protein is CASSLGLAGAQETQYF.

In its sample, this clone was seen a few times. The rearrangement links TRBV7-2 to TRBJ2-2; 10 nucleotides match TRBD2. Trimming at V came to 0 bases and at J to 4 bases, leaving 2 bases not matched to a gene. Germline loops: CDR1 SGHTA, CDR2 FQGNSA. There are 16 residues in the CDR3. The CDR3 DNA sequence: TGTGCCAGCAGCTTAGCTGGACTAGCGGTCACCGGGGAGCTGTTTTTT. Protein product: CASSLAGLAVTGELFF.

This chain joins TRBV25-1 and TRBJ1-1; no reliable D call. The V end lost 2 bases, the J end lost 3 bases, and 10 bases lay between the germline ends. This CDR3 is built from 14 residues. CDR1 and CDR2 from the germline V gene are MGHDK and SYGVNS. CDR3 coding DNA: TGTGCCAGCAGTGAACTGTTGAGGGACACTGAAGCTTTCTTT. Encoded protein: CASSELLRDTEAFF.